This paragraph covers one T cell receptor beta chain sequence. The CDR3 covers 17 residues. The V end lost 1 base, the J end lost 1 base, and 14 bases lay between the germline ends. Per the germline V gene, CDR1 is KGHSH and CDR2 is LQKENI. This record comes from a study of blood T cell repertoires in COVID-19. Generated by immunoSEQ multiplex PCR, the TCRdb table keeps only in-frame clones and is missing some. The sample holds tens of thousands of clones; about 90% are singletons and the top ten take approximately 5.1%. The sequence was obtained from a man older than 75 in a cohort sampled during active COVID-19. The rearrangement joins TRBV18 to TRBJ2-4; a weak D match, TRBD1 (6 bases). What was sequenced was peripheral blood. DNA of the CDR3: TGTGCCAGCTCACCACAACAGGGTCTACGGGCCAAAAACATTCAGTACTTC. It is translated as CASSPQQGLRAKNIQYF.